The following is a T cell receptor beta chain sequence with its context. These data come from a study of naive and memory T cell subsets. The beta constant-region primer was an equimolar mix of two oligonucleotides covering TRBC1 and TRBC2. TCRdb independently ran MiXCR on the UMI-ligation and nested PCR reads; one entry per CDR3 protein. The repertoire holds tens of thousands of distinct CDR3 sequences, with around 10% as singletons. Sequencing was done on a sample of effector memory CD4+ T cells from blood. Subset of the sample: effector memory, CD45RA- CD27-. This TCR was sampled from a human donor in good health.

In DNA form, the CDR3 reads TGTGCCAGCAGTCAAAATACTCCCGGCATTCAGTTCTTC. Amino acid sequence: CASSQNTPGIQFF. The chain employs TRBV6-2 or TRBV6-3 and TRBJ2-1; D call uncertain. The CDR3 spans 13 residues. Per the germline V gene, CDR1 is MNHEY and CDR2 is SVGEGT. Trimming left V 5 bases short and J 13 bases short, with 18 bases between.